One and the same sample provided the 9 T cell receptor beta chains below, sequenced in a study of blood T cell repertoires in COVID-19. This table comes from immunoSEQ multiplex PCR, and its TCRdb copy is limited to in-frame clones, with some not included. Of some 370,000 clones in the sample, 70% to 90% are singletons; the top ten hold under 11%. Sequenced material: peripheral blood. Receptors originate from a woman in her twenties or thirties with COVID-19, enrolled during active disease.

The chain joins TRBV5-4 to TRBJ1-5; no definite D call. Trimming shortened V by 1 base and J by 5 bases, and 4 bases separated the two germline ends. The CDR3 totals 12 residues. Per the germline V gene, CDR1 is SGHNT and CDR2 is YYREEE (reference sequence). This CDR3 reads CASSLPHQPQHF. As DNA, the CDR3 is TGTGCCAGCAGCTTGCCTCATCAGCCCCAGCATTTT. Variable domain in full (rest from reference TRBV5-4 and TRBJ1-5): ETGVTQSPTHLIKTRGQQVTLRCSSQSGHNTVSWYQQALGQGPQFIFQYYREEENGRGNFPPRFSGLQFPNYSSELNVNALELDDSALYLCASSLPHQPQHFGDGTRLSIL.

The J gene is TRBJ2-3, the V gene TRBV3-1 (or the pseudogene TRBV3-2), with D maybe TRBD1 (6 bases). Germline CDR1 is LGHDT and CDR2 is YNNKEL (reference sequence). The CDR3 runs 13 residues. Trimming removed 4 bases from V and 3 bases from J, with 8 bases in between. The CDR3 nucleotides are TGTGCCAGCAGCCTGGACAGAACAGATACGCAGTATTTT. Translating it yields CASSLDRTDTQYF.

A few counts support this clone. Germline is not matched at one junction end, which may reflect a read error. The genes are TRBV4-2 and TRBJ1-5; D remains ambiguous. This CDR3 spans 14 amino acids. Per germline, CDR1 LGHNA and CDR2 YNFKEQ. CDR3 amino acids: CASSQVLENQPQHF. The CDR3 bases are TGTGCCAGCAGCCAAGTATTAGAAAATCAACCCCAGCATTTT.

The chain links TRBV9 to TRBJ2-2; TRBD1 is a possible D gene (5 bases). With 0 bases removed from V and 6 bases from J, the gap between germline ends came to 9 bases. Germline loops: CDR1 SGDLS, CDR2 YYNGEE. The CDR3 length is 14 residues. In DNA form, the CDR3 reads TGTGCCAGCAGCGTAGGCCCAGGGCCCGGGGAGCTGTTTTTT. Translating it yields CASSVGPGPGELFF.

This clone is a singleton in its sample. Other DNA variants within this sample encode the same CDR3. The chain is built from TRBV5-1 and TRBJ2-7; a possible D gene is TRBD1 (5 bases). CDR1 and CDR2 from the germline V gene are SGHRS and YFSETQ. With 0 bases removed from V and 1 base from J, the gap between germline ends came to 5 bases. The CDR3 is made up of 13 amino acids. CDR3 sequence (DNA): TGCGCCAGCAGCTTGGGACAGTCCTACGAGCAGTACTTC. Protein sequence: CASSLGQSYEQYF.

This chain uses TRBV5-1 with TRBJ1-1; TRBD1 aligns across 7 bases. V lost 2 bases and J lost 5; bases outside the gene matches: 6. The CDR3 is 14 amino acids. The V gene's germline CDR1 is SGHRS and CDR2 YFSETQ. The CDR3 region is CASSFKGANTEAFF. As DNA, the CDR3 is TGCGCCAGCAGCTTCAAGGGGGCCAATACTGAAGCTTTCTTT.

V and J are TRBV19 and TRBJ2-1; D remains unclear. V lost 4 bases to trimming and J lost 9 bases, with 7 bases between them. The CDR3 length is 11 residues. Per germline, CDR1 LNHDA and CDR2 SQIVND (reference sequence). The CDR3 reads CASSTHVEQFF. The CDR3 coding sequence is TGTGCCAGTAGTACACACGTTGAGCAGTTCTTC.

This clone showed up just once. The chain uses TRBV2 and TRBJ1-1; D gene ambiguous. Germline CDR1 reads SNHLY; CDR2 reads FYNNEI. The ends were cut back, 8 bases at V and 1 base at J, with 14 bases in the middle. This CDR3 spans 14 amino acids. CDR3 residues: CASQTLGGNTEAFF. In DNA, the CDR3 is TGTGCCAGCCAGACCTTGGGAGGGAACACTGAAGCTTTCTTT.

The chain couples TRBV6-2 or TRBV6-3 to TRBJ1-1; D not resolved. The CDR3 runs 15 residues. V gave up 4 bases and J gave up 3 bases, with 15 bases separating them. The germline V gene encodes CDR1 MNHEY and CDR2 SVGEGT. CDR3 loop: CASSSPRVWDTEAFF. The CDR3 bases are TGTGCCAGCAGTTCCCCCCGGGTTTGGGACACTGAAGCTTTCTTT.